The 17 T cell receptor beta chains reported below all come from one sample, sequenced in a study of identical twins (dated by TCRdb to about 2016). The library came from 5' RACE. This sample was sequenced with an Illumina HiSeq 2000. Using fastp at Q25 and MiXCR, TCRdb reprocessed the public reads and kept productive beta chains. Each record represents a unique CDR3 protein, reported with the most common genes and DNA among its rows. The sample table records 1.5 million to 2 million distinct CDR3 sequences; around a third of these occur just once. About 0.27% of the sample is taken by the ten largest. Sequencing was performed on cord blood. The receptors originated from a newborn girl in good health.

The J gene is TRBJ2-7, the V gene TRBV5-6; 7 bases agree with TRBD2. This CDR3 has 13 residues. The trim removed 3 bases at V and 3 bases at J, leaving 3 bases unmatched. Germline CDR1 is SGHDT and CDR2 is YYEEEE. In DNA, the CDR3 is TGTGCCAGCAGCTATGGGGGGGACTACGAGCAGTACTTC. It specifies CASSYGGDYEQYF.

The chain recombines TRBV7-2 with TRBJ1-4, with D unclear. Trimming cost V 5 bases and J 7 bases, with 14 bases left between them. Looked up from germline, CDR1 is SGHTA and CDR2 is FQGNSA. The CDR3 is 14 residues long. The CDR3 DNA reads TGTGCCAGCAGCCAGACGGGAAGAGGTGAAAAACTGTTTTTT. Protein product: CASSQTGRGEKLFF. The full variable domain, completed using reference TRBV7-2 and TRBJ1-4, is GAGVSQSPSNKVTEKGKDVELRCDPISGHTALYWYRQSLGQGLEFLIYFQGNSAPDKSGLPSDRFSAERTGGSVSTLTIQRTQQEDSAVYLCASSQTGRGEKLFFGSGTQLSVL.

The J gene is TRBJ1-5, the V gene TRBV20-1; 8 bases match TRBD1. This CDR3 comprises 15 residues. V lost 0 bases and J lost 7; bases outside the gene matches: 8. Germline-derived CDR1 and CDR2 are DFQATT and SNEGSKA (reference sequence). The CDR3 spells CSARESRGRDQPQHF. In DNA form, the CDR3 reads TGCAGTGCTAGAGAGAGCAGGGGGCGCGACCAGCCCCAGCATTTT.

This clonotype came up a few times. V gene TRBV5-1 combines with J gene TRBJ2-4; possible D gene TRBD2, 5 bases. The germline gives CDR1 SGHRS, CDR2 YFSETQ. The CDR3 has 14 amino acids. The V end lost 0 bases, the J end lost 7 bases, and 11 bases lay between the germline ends. CDR3 in DNA: TGCGCCAGCAGCTTGGCGGCTAGCCCGAACATTCAGTACTTC. Translating gives CASSLAASPNIQYF.

The chain carries TRBV28 and TRBJ2-7; tentative D call: TRBD2 (6 bases). V lost 10 bases, J lost 6 bases, and 22 bases lay in between. The germline CDR1 and CDR2 sequences are MDHEN and SYDVKM. This CDR3 has 14 amino acids. The CDR3 region has the DNA TGTGCCACAGGCATTGGGGCGGGAACTCGCGAGCAGTACTTC. Encoded protein: CATGIGAGTREQYF.

The table lists this clonotype with a few counts. This rearrangement joins TRBV5-1 to TRBJ2-7; TRBD2 aligns across 7 bases. CDR3 length: 15 residues. Germline CDR1 reads SGHRS; CDR2 reads YFSETQ. The V gene end was trimmed by 0 bases and the J gene end by 2 bases; junction bases not matched to a gene: 5. CDR3 residues: CASSLGASGPYEQYF. In DNA, the CDR3 is TGCGCCAGCAGCTTGGGGGCTAGCGGACCCTACGAGCAGTACTTC.

The chain employs TRBV6-6 and TRBJ2-4, with 10 bases aligning to TRBD2. Germline CDR1 reads MNHNY; CDR2 reads SVGAGI (reference sequence). The CDR3 is 14 residues long. V was pared by 4 bases and J by 13 bases, with 10 bases of the junction left unmatched. CDR3 nucleotides: TGTGCCAGCAGTTTCCTAGCGGGAGAAGGGGAGCAGTACTTC. Its protein product is CASSFLAGEGEQYF.

J is TRBJ2-7 and V is TRBV4-2; TRBD2 aligns across 7 bases. CDR1 and CDR2 (germline): LGHNA, YNFKEQ. Trimming took 4 bases from V and 0 from J; bases not matched to a gene: 3. This CDR3 comprises 14 residues. CDR3 in amino acids: CASSRGGGSYEQYF. In DNA, the CDR3 is TGTGCCAGCAGCCGGGGCGGGGGCTCCTACGAGCAGTACTTC.

The chain recombines TRBV28 with TRBJ2-3; 12 bases align to TRBD2. The V gene's germline CDR1 is MDHEN and CDR2 SYDVKM. The CDR3 runs 16 residues. V was pared by 7 bases and J by 2 bases, with 7 bases of the junction left unmatched. Here the CDR3 reads CASNLLAGGFTDTQYF. The CDR3 DNA reads TGTGCCAGCAACCTACTAGCGGGAGGTTTCACAGATACGCAGTATTTT.

This clonotype was observed a handful of times. The gene calls are TRBV28 and TRBJ2-7, with TRBD2 matching 7 bases. The CDR3 has 14 amino acids. V gave up 5 bases and J gave up 3 bases; unmatched junction bases: 7. Germline loops: CDR1 MDHEN, CDR2 SYDVKM. CDR3 residues: CASSLQGGLYEQYF. CDR3 DNA: TGTGCCAGCAGTCTGCAGGGAGGGCTCTACGAGCAGTACTTC.

This clonotype has a handful of counts. The chain has TRBV6-2 or TRBV6-3 and TRBJ2-7, with D hard to call. CDR1 MNHEY and CDR2 SVGEGT come from the germline V gene. The V gene lost 7 bases and the J gene lost 2 bases, with 12 bases spanning the gap. CDR3 length: 13 residues. This CDR3 reads CASTKTAPYEQYF. The CDR3 region has the DNA TGTGCCAGCACGAAAACTGCGCCCTACGAGCAGTACTTC.

There are a few counts of this clonotype. This chain joins TRBV3-1 and TRBJ2-1; perhaps TRBD1 as D (5 bases). V was clipped by 0 bases and J by 1 base, with 16 bases between them. CDR1 is LGHDT and CDR2 is YNNKEL in the germline V gene (reference sequence). This CDR3 comprises 18 residues. The CDR3 bases are TGTGCCAGCAGCCAAGATAGGGGCCCCGGCAGGTCCTACAATGAGCAGTTCTTC. This encodes CASSQDRGPGRSYNEQFF.

This chain uses TRBV28 with TRBJ2-7, with 9 nucleotides matching TRBD1. Per germline, CDR1 MDHEN and CDR2 SYDVKM. After removal of 5 bases from V and 3 bases from J, the junction contained 8 bases not matched to a gene. The CDR3 is made up of 15 amino acids. The CDR3 nucleotides are TGTGCCAGCAGTGCCAACAGGGGGCTGAACTACGAGCAGTACTTC. Amino acids: CASSANRGLNYEQYF.

This clonotype has just one count. This rearrangement joins TRBV24-1 to TRBJ2-5, with 7 bases aligning to TRBD1. The J call may be in error: the DNA end matches TRBJ2-7 better. This CDR3 region has 16 residues. Germline lookup yields CDR1 KGHDR and CDR2 SFDVKD. CDR3 sequence: CATSPGPATGTCEQYF. Written as DNA, the CDR3 is TGTGCCACCAGTCCGGGTCCAGCGACAGGGACCTGCGAGCAGTACTTC.

This clonotype was found a few times. This sequence joins TRBV27 and TRBJ1-5; tentative D call: TRBD1 (6 bases). CDR1 is MNHEY, CDR2 SMNVEV, per germline (reference sequence). V gave up 3 bases and J gave up 3 bases, with 12 bases separating them. The CDR3 covers 15 residues. The CDR3 region is CASSLNRVANQPQHF. CDR3 nucleotides: TGTGCCAGCAGTTTGAACAGGGTGGCCAATCAGCCCCAGCATTTT.

In its sample, this clonotype was seen a few times. J is TRBJ2-1 and V is TRBV3-1; D gene ambiguous. Deletions cut 2 bases from V and 6 bases from J, with 17 bases between. Germline V gene lookup returns CDR1 LGHDT and CDR2 YNNKEL (reference sequence). The CDR3 is 16 amino acids. The CDR3 DNA sequence: TGTGCCAGCAGCCAACAGACTCCTCACGTAGCCAATGAGCAGTTCTTC. Its translation is CASSQQTPHVANEQFF.

J is TRBJ2-5 and V is TRBV25-1; TRBD2 matches at 8 bases. The J call could be wrong; TRBJ2-7 is a better fit for the DNA end. This CDR3 contains 13 residues. The V gene's germline CDR1 is MGHDK and CDR2 SYGVNS. The CDR3 protein is CASSVGLGTEQYF. The CDR3 DNA follows: TGTGCCAGCAGTGTGGGACTAGGGACCGAGCAGTACTTC.